Listed below are T cell receptor beta chains from one sample, sequenced in a study of cytomegalovirus exposure and HLA in healthy donors. Sequenced by immunoSEQ multiplex PCR; TCRdb stores in-frame clones only, minus some. The sample holds 100,000 to 150,000 clones, approximately 78% seen once. Sequencing was done on a sample of PBMCs. The source of these receptors is a man younger than 40 in good health and CMV-seropositive. Both conserved end residues are part of each CDR3. A D gene is named only where the DNA matches it firmly. Rows give clone size only sometimes, using once, few, many, or a class for an expanded clone.

>-|TRBV5-1|TRBJ2-3|-
TGCGCCAGCAGCTCCCTCGTGGCCGGGGCAGATACGCAGTATTTT
CASSSLVAGADTQYF
>-|TRBV5-4|TRBJ1-1|TRBD1
TGTGCCAGCAGCTTGGGGGGGACAGGGGGAATGCATGCTTTCTTT
CASSLGGTGGMHAFF
>-|TRBV4-1|TRBJ1-1|TRBD1
TGCGCCAGCAGCCCCAGGACAGGGAACACTGAAGCTTTCTTT
CASSPRTGNTEAFF
>once|TRBV6-5|TRBJ1-2|TRBD1
TGTGCCAGCATTCCTACCGGGACAGGGGGTGTAGGCTACACCTTC
CASIPTGTGGVGYTF
>few|TRBV4-1|TRBJ2-7|TRBD2
TGCGCCAGCAGCCAAGATGTAGCGGGAGCTTTTTACGAGCAGTACTTC
CASSQDVAGAFYEQYF
>-|TRBV19|TRBJ2-5|-
TGTGCCAGTGGATTAACGGACAGAATCCAAGAGACCCAGTACTTC
CASGLTDRIQETQYF
>-|TRBV6-1|TRBJ2-1|-
TGTGCCAGCAGGCATGGGCAGCTTCGCCTAAATGAGCAGTTCTTC
CASRHGQLRLNEQFF
>-|TRBV9|TRBJ1-1|-
TGTGCCAGCAGCGTGGGAGCGAACACTGAAGCTTTCTTT
CASSVGANTEAFF
>once|TRBV10-1|TRBJ2-7|TRBD2
TGCGCCAGCAGTGAGTGGGGGGGGAACGAGCAGTACTTC
CASSEWGGNEQYF
>-|TRBV27|TRBJ1-1|TRBD1
TGTGCCAGCAGCGAGACCGGGACAGGGCTTCTAGGCACTGAAGCTTTCTTT
CASSETGTGLLGTEAFF
>-|TRBV7-9|TRBJ2-4|TRBD2
TGTGCCAGCAGCCCGTCTAGCGGGAGGGCCAAAAACATTCAGTACTTC
CASSPSSGRAKNIQYF
>-|TRBV4-1|TRBJ1-2|TRBD1
TGCGCCAGCAGCCGTGTTGTCCGGGACAGAGCTAACTATGGCTACACCTTC
CASSRVVRDRANYGYTF